This T cell receptor beta chain was sequenced during a study of shared clonotypes between healthy human individuals. V dropped 5 bases and J dropped 0 bases, with 17 bases sitting between them. This CDR3 is built from 16 residues. The germline CDR1 and CDR2 sequences are SGHVS and FNYEAQ. Roughly 33,000 T cell genomes, or around 0.2 ug DNA, went into the sorted-subset replicate PCRs. The assay was immunoSEQ multiplex PCR, and TCRdb's table has in-frame clones only and misses some. The sample holds roughly 2.1 million clones; about 93% are singletons and the top ten take under 2%. As defined, naive CD8 cells were CD45RO-negative and positively selected for CCR7, with terminally differentiated effector memory CD45RA+ cells excluded. Study-wide results and limits: Represented diversity (both genetic and exposure-history) was limited by the small number of donors.

This clone was counted a single time. Antigen specificity is unknown. The chain is built from TRBV7-6 and TRBJ2-7; D gene uncertain. This receptor was identified in a man younger than 35 in good health. Some clones in this sample may be carry-over from other donors' samples. Source material: naive CD8+ T cells from PBMCs. CDR3 coding DNA: TGTGCCAGCAGCCTTGGTCGGCCCCGGAGCTCCTACGAGCAGTACTTC. Protein sequence: CASSLGRPRSSYEQYF.